This TCR beta chain was identified in a study of blood T cell repertoires in COVID-19. V gave up 6 bases and J gave up 0 bases, with 16 bases separating them. CDR1 is SGHDT and CDR2 is YYEEEE in the germline V gene. This CDR3 has 16 amino acids. Original handling: The assay estimated nucleated cells by amplifying reference gene primers. The table came from immunoSEQ multiplex PCR; TCRdb's copy has only in-frame clones and leaves some out. That table supplies the V and J calls and clone size; D and trimming were determined from the DNA. This sample yields about 40,000 clones, of which roughly 80% are seen a single time; 2.6% belongs to the top ten.

The V and J genes are TRBV5-6 and TRBJ2-1, with TRBD1 as a possible D gene (6 bases). What was sequenced was peripheral blood. The sequence came from a woman between 55 and 75 years old with acute or convalescent COVID-19. CDR3 residues: CASTGLGASSYNEQFF. DNA of the CDR3: TGTGCCAGCACCGGTTTGGGGGCGAGCTCCTACAATGAGCAGTTCTTC.